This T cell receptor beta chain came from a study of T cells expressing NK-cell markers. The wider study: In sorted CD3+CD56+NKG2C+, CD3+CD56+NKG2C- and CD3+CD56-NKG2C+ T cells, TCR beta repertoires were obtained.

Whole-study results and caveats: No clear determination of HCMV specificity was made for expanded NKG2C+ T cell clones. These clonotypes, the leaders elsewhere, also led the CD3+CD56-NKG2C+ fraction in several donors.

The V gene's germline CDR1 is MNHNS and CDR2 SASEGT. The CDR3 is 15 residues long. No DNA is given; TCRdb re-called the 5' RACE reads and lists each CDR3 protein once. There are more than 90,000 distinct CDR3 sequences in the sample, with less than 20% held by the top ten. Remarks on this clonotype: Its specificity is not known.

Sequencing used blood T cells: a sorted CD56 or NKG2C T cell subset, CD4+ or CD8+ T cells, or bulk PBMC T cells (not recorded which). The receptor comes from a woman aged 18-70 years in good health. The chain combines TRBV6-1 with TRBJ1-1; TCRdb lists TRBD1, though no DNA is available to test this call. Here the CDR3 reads CASSIYRTAPNEVFF.